The present entry profiles one TCR beta chain with its context. Its binding antigen is unknown. Base qualities are not recorded, but no much larger clone differs from it by a single base. The CDR3 runs 15 residues from the cysteine to the phenylalanine. Just CDR3 DNA is preserved here, 45 bases in frame from base 1. CDR1 and CDR2, per the germline V gene, are SGHTA and FQGNSA. The V end gives up 5 bases and the J end 1 base, leaving 4 bases in the junction not matched to a gene. Library creation used PCR. The sequencer listed for this sample is Illumina HiSeq 2500. To reduce PCR and sequencing biases, unique molecular identifiers were incorporated into the TCR beta cDNA libraries. Around 500,000 cDNA molecules were obtained for every 1 to 10 million input T cells, so each molecule roughly corresponded to one T cell. The patient libraries were prepared and sequenced using the same protocol as the earlier healthy control dataset. Samples belonging to the same batch were prepared together, multiplexed and sequenced on a shared HiSeq lane. The study's processing was this. Raw barcoded reads were processed with MIGEC, and single-read molecular identifier groups were discarded before consensus assembly and CDR3 extraction. VDJtools was used for post-analysis of the clonotype tables, and diversity was normalized by down-sampling every dataset to the size of the smallest sample. To correct batch-related cross-sample contamination, repertoire overlap clustering matched CDR3 amino acid sequences but not nucleotide sequences. TCRdb reprocessed the public reads (quality trimming at Q25 with fastp, clone calling with MiXCR) and kept in-frame beta chains. CDR3 protein duplicates are merged, each entry listing the most common genes and DNA. The V and J calls and clone size are TCRdb's, not the authors'. The table for this sample lists more than 350,000 distinct CDR3 sequences; roughly 38% of them were counted only once. The top ten clones comprise roughly 8.2% of the sample.

To demonstrate the VDJtools post-analysis software, the study profiled TCR beta repertoires from the peripheral blood of about a dozen young patients with multiple sclerosis. Multiple sclerosis patients were children and adolescents aged roughly 6 to 17 years. This entry comes from a study of post-analysis software for immune sequencing data (dated by TCRdb to 2013 to 2016). With regard to the full study: The recorded disease courses included relapsing-remitting, secondary progressive and progressive-relapsing multiple sclerosis, and some patients had no subtype annotation. The patient repertoires were set against about 12 previously published healthy control repertoires from donors whose ages ranged from roughly 6 to 26 years. A subset of samples was prepared in parallel using single-end sample barcoding, then pooled and co-amplified after Illumina adapter ligation. General conclusions and limits of the study: Compared with controls, multiple sclerosis patients had significantly lower normalized Chao1 diversity, a finding suggesting substantial peripheral T-cell clonal expansion. Patients showed significantly higher frequencies than controls for roughly five TRBV segments, among them TRBV5-6, TRBV5-1 and TRBV20-1. Direct clustering with F measure showed strong co-clustering of samples prepared in the same batch, prompting a batch-effect correction. The control group was slightly older than the multiple sclerosis patient group.

The TCR was taken from a girl aged 2 to 9 with multiple sclerosis. The chain couples TRBV7-2 to TRBJ2-3, with TRBD2 matching 9 junction bases. Sequencing was done on a sample of blood. At the DNA level, the sequence is TGTGCCAGCAGCCACCAGCGGGGGGGCACAGATACGCAGTATTTT. Its protein reads: CASSHQRGGTDTQYF.